The 11 T cell receptor beta chains reported below all come from one sample, sequenced in a study of blood T cells in healthy people across ages. The use of a sample-barcoded 5' primer and a J-beta primer mix characterized a second PCR of roughly 6 to 11 cycles. TCRdb fed the 5' RACE reads into MiXCR, producing one record per CDR3 protein. The sample yields around 850,000 distinct CDR3 sequences, under 40% seen once. Sequences were obtained from blood. These receptors were taken from a man younger than 35 in good health.

This clonotype was counted ten times or more. This chain uses TRBV29-1 with TRBJ2-1; possible D gene TRBD2, 5 bases. V was pared by 4 bases and J by 13 bases, with 11 bases between. The CDR3 length is 10 residues. Germline values: CDR1 SQVTM, CDR2 ANQGSEA. This chain's CDR3 is CSVVWELQFF. In nucleotides, the CDR3 is TGCAGCGTTGTGTGGGAGTTACAGTTCTTC.

The chain couples TRBV25-1 to TRBJ1-4; a weak D match, TRBD1 (5 bases). The CDR3 consists of 17 residues. In germline, CDR1 is MGHDK, CDR2 SYGVNS. Deletions cut 3 bases from V and 4 bases from J, with 18 bases between. The CDR3 spells CASSDRGSIPINEKLFF. The CDR3, as DNA: TGTGCCAGCAGTGATCGGGGCAGCATTCCAATTAATGAAAAACTGTTTTTT.

This clonotype was counted a few times. The J gene is TRBJ1-4, the V gene TRBV7-9, with 7 bases identical to TRBD1. The CDR3 spans 14 residues. Germline V gene data show CDR1 as SEHNR and CDR2 as FQNEAQ (reference sequence). The trim removed 6 bases at V and 5 bases at J, leaving 6 bases unmatched. The CDR3 DNA reads as TGTGCCAGCAGTAAAGGGACAGAGAATGAAAAACTGTTTTTT. Its translation: CASSKGTENEKLFF. Together with reference TRBV7-9 and TRBJ1-4, the CDR3 gives the full variable domain: DTGVSQNPRHKITKRGQNVTFRCDPISEHNRLYWYRQTLGQGPEFLTYFQNEAQLEKSRLLSDRFSAERPKGSFSTLEIQRTEQGDSAMYLCASSKGTENEKLFFGSGTQLSVL.

This clonotype appeared many times. The chain carries TRBV4-1 and TRBJ2-3; no definite D call. Trimming removed 0 bases at V and 5 bases at J, with 12 bases between. This CDR3 comprises 15 residues. Germline assignment: CDR1 MGHRA and CDR2 YSYEKL. CDR3 nucleotides: TGCGCCAGCAGCCAAGAGGCTAGAGCAGAAGATACGCAGTATTTT. It codes for CASSQEARAEDTQYF.

The chain is built from TRBV20-1 and TRBJ1-6; D unresolved. This CDR3 has 16 residues. In germline, CDR1 is DFQATT, CDR2 SNEGSKA (reference sequence). The V end lost 0 bases, the J end lost 3 bases, and 12 bases lay between the germline ends. The CDR3 coding sequence is TGCAGTGCTAGAGATCCGCTAGATTTCTATAATTCACCCCTCCACTTT. It translates to CSARDPLDFYNSPLHF.

The sample holds many counts of this clonotype. The rearrangement links TRBV6-5 to TRBJ2-3, with unresolved D. Germline V gene sequence: CDR1 MNHEY, CDR2 SVGAGI. The CDR3 is 15 residues long. The V end was cut by 0 bases, the J end by 1 base, with 8 bases between. The CDR3: CASSYSWAGTDTQYF. CDR3 bases: TGTGCCAGCAGTTACTCGTGGGCGGGCACAGATACGCAGTATTTT.

This clonotype has more than one count but fewer than ten. This chain connects TRBV20-1 to TRBJ2-1; 10 bases are a match to TRBD2. V trimming: 2 bases; J trimming: 0 bases; junction bases outside the gene matches: 4. The germline gives CDR1 DFQATT, CDR2 SNEGSKA (reference sequence). This CDR3 is built from 16 residues. CDR3 sequence: CSARRLAGASYNEQFF. CDR3 DNA: TGCAGTGCTAGAAGGCTAGCGGGGGCCTCCTACAATGAGCAGTTCTTC.

This clonotype has ten or more counts. The rearrangement links TRBV7-9 to TRBJ1-1; D ambiguous. CDR1 and CDR2 from the germline V gene are SEHNR and FQNEAQ (reference sequence). The CDR3 covers 15 residues. With 1 base removed from V and 0 bases from J, the gap between germline ends came to 9 bases. CDR3: CASSLDTSLNTEAFF. The CDR3 DNA reads as TGTGCCAGCAGCTTAGATACCAGTCTGAACACTGAAGCTTTCTTT. The full variable domain, completed using reference TRBV7-9 and TRBJ1-1, is DTGVSQNPRHKITKRGQNVTFRCDPISEHNRLYWYRQTLGQGPEFLTYFQNEAQLEKSRLLSDRFSAERPKGSFSTLEIQRTEQGDSAMYLCASSLDTSLNTEAFFGQGTRLTVV.

For this clonotype: This CDR3 fails to terminate in the conserved phenylalanine or tryptophan, so it likely reflects a read error. V and J are TRBV3-1 and TRBJ2-5; D uncertain. Looked up from germline, CDR1 is LGHDT and CDR2 is YNNKEL (reference sequence). V lost 4 bases and J lost 3, with 9 bases in between. The CDR3 length is 13 residues. The DNA of the CDR3 is TGTGCCAGCAGCCCCCGACTGAAAGAGACCCAGTACGTC. Its translation: CASSPRLKETQYV.

V gene TRBV24-1 combines with J gene TRBJ1-5; D possibly corresponds to TRBD1 (6 bases). CDR1 is KGHDR and CDR2 is SFDVKD in the germline V gene. The CDR3 totals 16 residues. V gave up 4 bases and J gave up 0 bases, with 12 bases separating them. The CDR3, as DNA: TGTGCCACCAGTGACAGCGGGACATATAGCAATCAGCCCCAGCATTTT. Protein sequence: CATSDSGTYSNQPQHF.

V and J are TRBV2 and TRBJ1-1; no reliable D call. Trimming shortened V by 7 bases and J by 1 base, and 7 bases separated the two germline ends. The V gene's germline CDR1 is SNHLY and CDR2 FYNNEI. This CDR3 has 12 residues. DNA of the CDR3: TGTGCCAGCATTGTTAGGAACACTGAAGCTTTCTTT. It is translated as CASIVRNTEAFF.